The entry that follows covers one T cell receptor beta chain sequence. Its matching antigen is unknown. TCRdb independently ran MiXCR on the reads; one entry per CDR3 protein. The table shows about 770,000 distinct CDR3 sequences, with almost 30% occurring only once. These data come from a study of T cell repertoires in cytomegalovirus infection. Study details: Recently identified HLA-C-restricted and well-studied HLA-B-restricted CMV epitopes were used. The public TCR beta signatures pointed to both CMV infection and matching HLA type. Notes on the study in general: Cumulative public TCR beta family frequency identified CMV carriers with the relevant HLA. CMV-specific TCR beta clonotypes restricted by HLA-C were the ones dominating the ex vivo response.

The starting material was cultured CD8+ T cells from PBMCs, obtained from culture after CMV antigen stimulation. This receptor was obtained from a human donor in good health (CMV status not recorded). Some clones in this sample may be carry-over from other donors' samples.

The CDR3 here is CATSRDGEGIAEAFF. DNA of the CDR3: TGTGCCACCAGCAGAGATGGGGAGGGAATCGCTGAAGCTTTCTTT. The V call is TRBV15, the J call TRBJ1-1; D not certain. Per the germline V gene, CDR1 is LNHNV and CDR2 is YYDKDF (reference sequence). The CDR3 has 15 amino acids. Trimming took off 0 bases at V and 6 bases at J, with 14 bases between the two ends.